These 31 T cell receptor beta chains were sequenced from one sample in a study of blood T cell repertoires in COVID-19. Sequenced by immunoSEQ multiplex PCR; TCRdb stores in-frame clones only, minus some. The sample lists under 250,000 clones; over 75% were seen once. Sequencing input: PBMCs or T cells enriched from blood (not recorded which). These receptors all stem from a woman in her fifties or sixties with acute COVID-19.

V gene TRBV7-9 combines with J gene TRBJ2-1; D is unclear. Germline CDR1 and CDR2: SEHNR and FQNEAQ (reference sequence). This CDR3 is built from 15 residues. Trimming took off 2 bases at V and 1 base at J, with 9 bases between the two ends. The CDR3 is CASSLREPSYNEQFF. Here the CDR3 DNA reads TGTGCCAGCAGCTTAAGAGAGCCTTCCTACAATGAGCAGTTCTTC.

The genes are TRBV7-2 and TRBJ2-3; D remains ambiguous. CDR1 is SGHTA and CDR2 is FQGNSA in the germline V gene. V was cut by 4 bases and J by 5 bases, with 10 bases left in between. The CDR3 sequence is 13 residues long. CDR3 loop: CASSSRYIDTQYF. For the CDR3, the DNA is TGTGCCAGCAGCTCCCGTTACATAGATACGCAGTATTTT. Looking up the rest from reference TRBV7-2 and TRBJ2-3 gives the full variable domain: GAGVSQSPSNKVTEKGKDVELRCDPISGHTALYWYRQSLGQGLEFLIYFQGNSAPDKSGLPSDRFSAERTGGSVSTLTIQRTQQEDSAVYLCASSSRYIDTQYFGPGTRLTVL.

V gene TRBV27 combines with J gene TRBJ1-2; unclear D gene. V was pared by 4 bases and J by 7 bases, with 13 bases between. This CDR3 is 13 amino acids long. Germline V CDR1 and CDR2: MNHEY, SMNVEV (reference sequence). The CDR3 loop reads CASSSPGVGGYTF. The CDR3 DNA sequence: TGTGCCAGCAGTTCTCCCGGGGTAGGTGGCTACACCTTC.

The chain couples TRBV18 to TRBJ1-5; D is unresolved. CDR3 length: 14 amino acids. Germline assignment: CDR1 KGHSH and CDR2 LQKENI. Trimming pared 3 bases from V and 0 bases from J, leaving 6 bases between. CDR3 DNA sequence: TGTGCCAGCTCACCTTCCAATAGCAATCAGCCCCAGCATTTT. As protein: CASSPSNSNQPQHF.

This clone came up many times. J is TRBJ2-3 and V is TRBV24-1; 12 bases align to TRBD1. Germline CDR1 reads KGHDR; CDR2 reads SFDVKD. The CDR3 extends over 18 amino acids. V shed 4 bases, J shed 4 bases, and the junction held 11 bases outside the gene matches. The CDR3 DNA reads TGTGCCACCAGTGACCATTCAGGGACAGGGGGCTTTCCAGATACGCAGTATTTT. Its protein is CATSDHSGTGGFPDTQYF.

The chain recombines TRBV14 with TRBJ1-2, with TRBD1 as a possible D gene (6 bases). From germline, CDR1 is SGHDN and CDR2 FVKESK. V was clipped by 8 bases and J by 7 bases, with 11 bases between them. This CDR3 spans 11 amino acids. The CDR3 loop is CASGTLSGYTF. The DNA for the CDR3 is TGTGCCAGCGGGACACTTAGTGGCTACACCTTC. Full variable domain (remainder filled in from reference TRBV14 and TRBJ1-2): EAGVTQFPSHSVIEKGQTVTLRCDPISGHDNLYWYRRVMGKEIKFLLHFVKESKQDESGMPNNRFLAERTGGTYSTLKVQPAELEDSGVYFCASGTLSGYTFGSGTRLTVV.

The V call is TRBV19, the J call TRBJ1-2; TRBD1 is a possible D gene (5 bases). CDR3 length: 14 amino acids. V was cut by 3 bases and J by 2 bases, with 10 bases left in between. The germline gives CDR1 LNHDA, CDR2 SQIVND (reference sequence). CDR3 nucleotides: TGTGCCAGTAGTATGGGACTGAAAAACTATGGCTACACCTTC. Translated: CASSMGLKNYGYTF.

The chain carries TRBV18 and TRBJ2-1, with D uncertain. There are 14 residues in the CDR3. Germline V gene data show CDR1 as KGHSH and CDR2 as LQKENI. V was clipped by 6 bases and J by 10 bases, with 19 bases between them. CDR3 amino acids: CASSPPAVSHEQFF. The CDR3, as DNA: TGTGCCAGCTCCCCCCCCGCAGTCTCTCACGAGCAGTTCTTC.

V usage is TRBV6-4 and J usage is TRBJ2-3, with 7 bases identical to TRBD2. The CDR3 covers 14 residues. CDR1 is MRHNA, CDR2 SNTAGT, per germline. Germline trimming cut 5 bases from V and 2 bases from J; bases unmatched to any gene: 4. Written as DNA, the CDR3 is TGTGCCAGCAGTCTCGGACTAGACACAGATACGCAGTATTTT. Translation: CASSLGLDTDTQYF.

The genes are TRBV7-2 and TRBJ1-5, with D perhaps TRBD1 (5 bases). CDR1 and CDR2 (germline): SGHTA, FQGNSA. The V and J ends lost 2 bases and 0 bases respectively, with 11 bases between them. The length of the CDR3 is 16 residues. Here the CDR3 reads CASSLTDSHSNQPQHF. CDR3 in DNA: TGTGCCAGCAGCTTAACTGACAGCCATAGCAATCAGCCCCAGCATTTT.

The chain recombines TRBV11-3 with TRBJ2-1, with TRBD2 matching 9 bases. V lost 2 bases and J lost 5; bases outside the gene matches: 1. CDR1 and CDR2 (germline): SGHNT, YENEEA. The CDR3 consists of 14 residues. For the CDR3, the DNA is TGTGCCAGCAGCTTAAGCGGGGGGCACAATGAGCAGTTCTTC. Protein: CASSLSGGHNEQFF.

The chain is built from TRBV5-1 and TRBJ2-1; 9 nucleotides align to TRBD2. The CDR3 sequence is 16 residues long. Per the germline V gene, CDR1 is SGHRS and CDR2 is YFSETQ. V shed 1 base and J 7 bases; nucleotides not matched to a gene: 9. DNA for the CDR3: TGCGCCAGCAGCTTGTCCGGCGGGGGGGCGTTTAATGAGCAGTTCTTC. Residues: CASSLSGGGAFNEQFF.

This clone was recorded once. Germline is not matched at one junction end, which may reflect a read error. The gene calls are TRBV5-1 and TRBJ2-7; possibly TRBD1 for D (6 bases). Looked up from germline, CDR1 is SGHRS and CDR2 is YFSETQ. There are 11 residues in the CDR3. As DNA, the CDR3 is TGCGCCAGCAGCTCCCCGGGGACACTAAAATTC. It is translated as CASSSPGTLKF.

The genes are TRBV7-6 and TRBJ1-6, with TRBD1 identical over 10 bases. The J segment lost 9 bases and the V segment lost 4 bases, leaving 3 bases of the junction unmatched. Germline CDR1 reads SGHVS; CDR2 reads FNYEAQ. CDR3 size: 14 residues. The CDR3: CASSSGQGRSPLHF. Here the CDR3 DNA reads TGTGCCAGCAGCTCGGGACAGGGGCGTTCACCCCTCCACTTT.

The rearrangement links TRBV7-2 to TRBJ2-5, with TRBD1 matching over 7 bases. The germline gives CDR1 SGHTA, CDR2 FQGNSA. V gave up 6 bases and J gave up 5 bases; unmatched junction bases: 9. There are 14 residues in the CDR3. The CDR3 coding sequence is TGTGCCAGCAGAGTCACAGGGGCTGGGGAGACCCAGTACTTC. It specifies CASRVTGAGETQYF.

This chain links TRBV5-1 with TRBJ2-1; D is uncertain. Germline V gene sequence: CDR1 SGHRS, CDR2 YFSETQ. The CDR3 consists of 12 residues. V shed 4 bases and J shed 7 bases, with 9 bases lying between them. DNA for the CDR3: TGCGCCAGCAGCATCAGTCAGAATGAGCAGTTCTTC. Protein: CASSISQNEQFF.

This clone was observed a handful of times. CDR3 coding DNA: TGTGCCAGCAGCGCGAACAGGGTAGGAGAAAAACTGTTTTTT. It codes for CASSANRVGEKLFF. This chain uses TRBV9 with TRBJ1-4; the D gene is possibly TRBD1 (6 bases). Germline V CDR1 and CDR2: SGDLS, YYNGEE. Deletions cut 3 bases from V and 8 bases from J, with 14 bases between. There are 14 residues in the CDR3.

This rearrangement joins TRBV19 to TRBJ1-5, with D perhaps TRBD1 (6 bases). Trimming took off 8 bases at V and 6 bases at J, with 20 bases between the two ends. Germline V gives CDR1 LNHDA, CDR2 SQIVND (reference sequence). CDR3 length equals 15 residues. The CDR3 sequence is CASCSPPGGGQPQHF. The CDR3, as DNA: TGTGCCAGTTGTTCCCCCCCGGGAGGGGGTCAGCCCCAGCATTTT.

This clone showed up just a few times. This chain links TRBV30 with TRBJ2-2; 8 nucleotides match TRBD2. After removal of 3 bases from V and 6 bases from J, the junction contained 3 bases not matched to a gene. This CDR3 is built from 13 residues. Germline CDR1 is GTSNPN and CDR2 is SVGIG (reference sequence). This CDR3 reads CAWSLTSAGELFF. As DNA, the CDR3 is TGTGCCTGGAGCTTGACTAGCGCCGGGGAGCTGTTTTTT.

The chain employs TRBV7-3 and TRBJ2-1; 8 nucleotides line up with TRBD2. Germline assignment: CDR1 SGHTA and CDR2 FQGTGA. V was clipped by 4 bases and J by 4 bases; unmatched bases: 9. The CDR3 has 16 residues. CDR3 nucleotides: TGTGCCAGCAGCTCTCCCTCGGGGGGGAATTACAATGAGCAGTTCTTC. Its protein is CASSSPSGGNYNEQFF.

This clone has a handful of counts. The genes are TRBV10-2 and TRBJ2-2, with no clear D. The CDR3 is made up of 13 amino acids. Germline V gives CDR1 WSHSY, CDR2 SAAADI. Between the trimmed V and J ends, which lost 2 bases and 3 bases, there was a span of 4 bases. For the CDR3, the DNA is TGCGCCAGCAGTGAGACGGACACCGGGGAGCTGTTTTTT. It translates to CASSETDTGELFF.

This chain links TRBV30 with TRBJ2-1; the match to TRBD2 covers 10 bases. CDR1 and CDR2 from the germline V gene are GTSNPN and SVGIG (reference sequence). The CDR3 loop spans 14 amino acids. Germline trimming cut 4 bases from V and 4 bases from J; bases unmatched to any gene: 4. The CDR3 DNA sequence: TGTGCCTGGATTAGGACTAGCGGTTACAATGAGCAGTTCTTC. Translated: CAWIRTSGYNEQFF.

The V gene is TRBV4-3, the J gene TRBJ1-5; D gene unclear. This CDR3 has 14 residues. Germline V CDR1 and CDR2: LGHNA, YSLEER. With 0 bases removed from V and 4 bases from J, the gap between germline ends came to 7 bases. CDR3: CASSQEARNQPQHF. CDR3 DNA: TGCGCCAGCAGCCAAGAAGCGAGGAATCAGCCCCAGCATTTT.

The J gene is TRBJ2-1, the V gene TRBV16; TRBD2 matches 8 bases. CDR3 length: 15 residues. CDR1 and CDR2 (germline): KGHSY, FQNENV. The V and J ends lost 4 bases and 7 bases, in that order; junction bases with no gene match: 9. The CDR3 protein is CASSLGGASGNEQFF. As DNA, the CDR3 is TGTGCCAGCAGCCTCGGGGGGGCCAGTGGGAATGAGCAGTTCTTC.

This chain uses TRBV3-1 (or the pseudogene TRBV3-2) with TRBJ2-7; 7 nucleotides align to TRBD1. The CDR3 sequence is 15 residues long. With V trimmed by 6 bases and J by 3 bases, 11 bases remained unmatched. The germline V gene encodes CDR1 LGHDT and CDR2 YNNKEL (reference sequence). The CDR3 DNA is TGTGCCAGCAGTCCCATGGACAGGTCCTACTACGAGCAGTACTTC. Amino acid sequence: CASSPMDRSYYEQYF.

The CDR3 loop reads CASSTGQGRRDEQYF. The CDR3 DNA follows: TGCGCCAGCAGCACAGGACAGGGGCGGCGTGACGAGCAGTACTTC. The chain recombines TRBV5-1 with TRBJ2-7, with 9 bases matching TRBD1. From germline, CDR1 is SGHRS and CDR2 YFSETQ. V dropped 4 bases and J dropped 5; count of bases not matched to a gene: 10. The CDR3 length is 15 residues.

The chain employs TRBV7-9 and TRBJ2-2, with D unresolved. Trimming took 7 bases from V and 2 from J, leaving 11 bases between them. Germline values: CDR1 SEHNR, CDR2 FQNEAQ (reference sequence). There are 14 residues in the CDR3. CDR3 amino acids: CASTQGVNTGELFF. The CDR3, as DNA: TGTGCCAGCACCCAAGGAGTCAACACCGGGGAGCTGTTTTTT.

This clone was counted a few times. The chain joins TRBV30 to TRBJ1-1; D unresolved. Deletions cut 3 bases from V and 1 base from J, with 9 bases between. This CDR3 has 13 residues. Per germline, CDR1 GTSNPN and CDR2 SVGIG (reference sequence). For the CDR3, the DNA is TGTGCCTGGAGGCGGCAGCCGAACACTGAAGCTTTCTTT. It codes for CAWRRQPNTEAFF.

The chain uses TRBV10-1 and TRBJ2-1; 14 bases match TRBD2. The V segment lost 2 bases and the J segment 7 bases; nucleotides outside the gene matches: 7. CDR1 is WNHNN, CDR2 SYGVQD, per germline (reference sequence). This CDR3 spans 17 amino acids. Here the CDR3 DNA reads TGCGCCAGCAGTGAGGGAGGACTAGCGGGGGGATCTAATGAGCAGTTCTTC. Its protein is CASSEGGLAGGSNEQFF.

The chain's CDR3 is CASSPGLAGALDEQYF. The CDR3 bases are TGTGCCAGCAGCCCGGGACTAGCGGGGGCCTTGGACGAGCAGTACTTC. The V and J genes are TRBV5-4 and TRBJ2-7; 14 nucleotides match TRBD2. CDR1 is SGHNT, CDR2 YYREEE, per germline (reference sequence). V shed 4 bases and J 5 bases; nucleotides not matched to a gene: 8. CDR3 length: 16 residues.

This chain uses TRBV7-9 with TRBJ1-3; tentative D call: TRBD1 (5 bases). The germline CDR1 and CDR2 sequences are SEHNR and FQNEAQ (reference sequence). This CDR3 is 14 amino acids long. The ends were cut back, 10 bases at V and 0 bases at J, with 13 bases in the middle. CDR3 DNA sequence: TGTGCCACCCACAGGCGTTCCTCTGGAAACACCATATATTTT. Amino acids: CATHRRSSGNTIYF. The complete variable domain, with remaining parts taken from reference TRBV7-9 and TRBJ1-3, reads DTGVSQNPRHKITKRGQNVTFRCDPISEHNRLYWYRQTLGQGPEFLTYFQNEAQLEKSRLLSDRFSAERPKGSFSTLEIQRTEQGDSAMYLCATHRRSSGNTIYFGEGSWLTVV.